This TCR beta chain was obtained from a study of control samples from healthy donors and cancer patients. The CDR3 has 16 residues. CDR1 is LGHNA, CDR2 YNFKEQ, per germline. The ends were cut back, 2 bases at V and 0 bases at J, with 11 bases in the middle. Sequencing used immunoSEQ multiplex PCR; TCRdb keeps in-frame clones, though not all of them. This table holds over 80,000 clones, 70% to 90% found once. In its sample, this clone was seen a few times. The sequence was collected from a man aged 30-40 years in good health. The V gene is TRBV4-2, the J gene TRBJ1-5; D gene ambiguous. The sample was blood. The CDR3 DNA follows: TGTGCCAGCAGCCAATCTAACCAATATAGCAATCAGCCCCAGCATTTT. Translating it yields CASSQSNQYSNQPQHF.